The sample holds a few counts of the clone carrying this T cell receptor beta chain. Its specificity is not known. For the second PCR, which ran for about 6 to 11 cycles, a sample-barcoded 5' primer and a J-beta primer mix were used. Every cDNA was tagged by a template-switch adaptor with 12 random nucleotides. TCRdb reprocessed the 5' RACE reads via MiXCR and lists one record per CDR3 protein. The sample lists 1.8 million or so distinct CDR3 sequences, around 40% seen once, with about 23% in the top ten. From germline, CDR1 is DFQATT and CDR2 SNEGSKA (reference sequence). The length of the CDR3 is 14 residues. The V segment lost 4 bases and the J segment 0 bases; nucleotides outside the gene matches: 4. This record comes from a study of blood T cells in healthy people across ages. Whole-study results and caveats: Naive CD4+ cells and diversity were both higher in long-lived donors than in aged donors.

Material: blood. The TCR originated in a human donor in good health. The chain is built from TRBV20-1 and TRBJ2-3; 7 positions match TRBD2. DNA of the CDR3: TGCAGTGCTAAGCGGGGACTGAGCACAGATACGCAGTATTTT. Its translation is CSAKRGLSTDTQYF.